This T cell receptor beta chain was obtained from a study of T cell changes during pregnancy in multiple sclerosis. The CDR3 contains 15 residues. V was shortened by 0 bases and J by 6 bases, with 18 bases between the two germline ends. Germline CDR1 reads GTSNPN; CDR2 reads SVGIG (reference sequence). TCRdb keeps only in-frame clones here, not all; method: immunoSEQ multiplex PCR. Of roughly 57,000 clones in the sample, about nine tenths were seen once. This receptor was identified in a female donor with multiple sclerosis, enrolled in a pregnancy study. The material was peripheral blood, obtained in the first trimester of pregnancy. V usage is TRBV30 and J usage is TRBJ2-7; D call uncertain. The CDR3 loop is CAWSVLFSRSREQYF. The CDR3 bases are TGTGCCTGGAGTGTACTGTTTTCCCGTAGTCGCGAGCAGTACTTC.